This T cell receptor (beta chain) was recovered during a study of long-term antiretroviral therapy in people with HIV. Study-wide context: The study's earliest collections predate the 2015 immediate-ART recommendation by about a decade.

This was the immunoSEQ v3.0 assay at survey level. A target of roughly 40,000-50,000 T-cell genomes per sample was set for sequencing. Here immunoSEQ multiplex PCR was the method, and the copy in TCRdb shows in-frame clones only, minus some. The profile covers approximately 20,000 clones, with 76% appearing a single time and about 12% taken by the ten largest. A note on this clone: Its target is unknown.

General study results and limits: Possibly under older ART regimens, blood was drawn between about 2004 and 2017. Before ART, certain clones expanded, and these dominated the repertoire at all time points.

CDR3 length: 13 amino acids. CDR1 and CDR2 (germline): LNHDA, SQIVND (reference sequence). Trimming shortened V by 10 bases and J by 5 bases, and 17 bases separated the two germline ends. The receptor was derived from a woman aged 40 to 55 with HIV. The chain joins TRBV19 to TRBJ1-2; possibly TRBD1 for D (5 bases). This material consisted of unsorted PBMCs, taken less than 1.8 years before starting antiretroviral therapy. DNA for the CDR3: TGTGCCACCACGGAGGGGTGGGAATATGGCTACACCTTC. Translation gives CATTEGWEYGYTF. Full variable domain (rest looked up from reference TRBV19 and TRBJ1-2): DGGITQSPKYLFRKEGQNVTLSCEQNLNHDAMYWYRQDPGQGLRLIYYSQIVNDFQKGDIAEGYSVSREKKESFPLTVTSAQKNPTAFYLCATTEGWEYGYTFGSGTRLTVV.